Each of the 20 T cell receptor beta chains below was sequenced from the same sample in a study of PD-1 blockade in classical Hodgkin lymphoma. Each patient's relapse followed autologous stem cell transplantation, and brentuximab vedotin exposure varied. TCRdb's copy holds only in-frame clones and misses some; the assay was immunoSEQ multiplex PCR. The sample has about 40,000 clones, more than 70% seen once; the top ten hold around an eighth. The sample was peripheral blood mononuclear cells (PBMCs), taken at baseline. All receptors derive from a human donor with classical Hodgkin lymphoma.

The chain has TRBV11-2 and TRBJ2-5, with TRBD2 identical over 10 bases. The V segment lost 4 bases and the J segment 5 bases; nucleotides outside the gene matches: 4. The CDR3 length is 14 residues. The V gene's germline CDR1 is SGHAT and CDR2 FQNNGV. The DNA for the CDR3 is TGTGCCAGCAGCTACTCAGCGGGGGGGGAGACCCAGTACTTC. Encoded protein: CASSYSAGGETQYF.

The chain employs TRBV6-5 and TRBJ2-5; D is perhaps TRBD2 (5 bases). Deletions cut 4 bases from V and 3 bases from J, with 9 bases between. This CDR3 contains 13 residues. Per germline, CDR1 MNHEY and CDR2 SVGAGI. The CDR3 spells CASSSQRKETQYF. CDR3 coding DNA: TGTGCCAGCAGTTCCCAGCGGAAAGAGACCCAGTACTTC.

The rearrangement links TRBV7-9 to TRBJ1-3; D uncertain. The CDR3 length is 12 residues. Trimming took 5 bases from V and 4 from J, leaving 6 bases between them. Germline V gene lookup returns CDR1 SEHNR and CDR2 FQNEAQ (reference sequence). In nucleotides, the CDR3 is TGTGCCAGCAGCCTCCCCGGAAACACCATATATTTT. Protein sequence: CASSLPGNTIYF.

The genes are TRBV6-5 and TRBJ1-4, with no clear D. Germline CDR1 is MNHEY and CDR2 is SVGAGI. V lost 2 bases to trimming and J lost 7 bases, with 5 bases between them. The CDR3 consists of 12 residues. This CDR3 reads CASSYAGEKLFF. In DNA form, the CDR3 reads TGTGCCAGCAGTTACGCGGGTGAAAAACTGTTTTTT.

The chain is built from TRBV19 and TRBJ2-5, with 7 bases fitting TRBD2. The CDR3 sequence is 14 residues long. With V trimmed by 5 bases and J by 2 bases, 5 bases remained unmatched. CDR1 and CDR2 from the germline V gene are LNHDA and SQIVND (reference sequence). CDR3 DNA: TGTGCCAGTAGTGAACTAGCGTTGCAAGAGACCCAGTACTTC. This codes for CASSELALQETQYF.

This clone was detected once. Other nucleotide sequences in the sample specify the same CDR3. The chain couples TRBV5-1 to TRBJ2-3; the match to TRBD2 covers 7 bases. Trimming removed 3 bases from V and 0 bases from J; junction bases left unmatched: 7. The CDR3 consists of 16 residues. Germline CDR1 SGHRS, CDR2 YFSETQ. The chain's CDR3 is CASSYPPGGSTDTQYF. Here the CDR3 DNA reads TGCGCCAGCAGCTACCCTCCGGGGGGAAGCACAGATACGCAGTATTTT.

This clone was found once. The chain uses TRBV5-1 and TRBJ2-1, with D possibly being TRBD2 (5 bases). Trimming removed 0 bases from V and 4 bases from J, with 14 bases in between. CDR3 length: 16 amino acids. Germline lookup yields CDR1 SGHRS and CDR2 YFSETQ. The CDR3 DNA is TGCGCCAGCAGCTTGGCCCCGGGGTCCAATTACAATGAGCAGTTCTTC. It codes for CASSLAPGSNYNEQFF.

V usage is TRBV18 and J usage is TRBJ2-5, with 7 positions matching TRBD2. V gave up 3 bases and J gave up 1 base; unmatched junction bases: 5. Germline CDR1 is KGHSH and CDR2 is LQKENI. This CDR3 region has 15 residues. CDR3 coding DNA: TGTGCCAGCTCACCCTTAGCGGGCCCCCAAGAGACCCAGTACTTC. This sequence encodes CASSPLAGPQETQYF.

This clone has only one observation. The chain is built from TRBV7-2 and TRBJ2-7; weak D call: TRBD2 (6 bases). V lost 1 base and J lost 0, with 10 bases in between. The CDR3 length is 15 residues. The germline V gene encodes CDR1 SGHTA and CDR2 FQGNSA. The CDR3 nucleotides read TGTGCCAGCAGCTTAGTGGGGGGAAGCTCCTACGAGCAGTACTTC. Translated, it gives CASSLVGGSSYEQYF.

The chain combines TRBV6-1 with TRBJ2-1, with D possibly matching TRBD1 (6 bases). The CDR3 sequence is 15 residues long. Germline-derived CDR1 and CDR2 are MNHNS and SASEGT. Trimming took 4 bases from V and 4 from J, leaving 14 bases between them. The CDR3 region is CASSAEQGMYNEQFF. CDR3 DNA: TGTGCCAGCAGTGCGGAACAGGGTATGTACAATGAGCAGTTCTTC.

The V and J genes are TRBV27 and TRBJ2-5; 11 bases match TRBD2. The CDR3 is 15 residues long. Germline values: CDR1 MNHEY, CDR2 SMNVEV (reference sequence). V shed 4 bases and J 3 bases; nucleotides not matched to a gene: 4. CDR3 residues: CASSSPSGGKETQYF. DNA of the CDR3: TGTGCCAGCAGTTCACCTAGCGGGGGGAAAGAGACCCAGTACTTC.

V usage is TRBV4-3 and J usage is TRBJ2-7, with D tentatively TRBD2 (5 bases). CDR3 length equals 11 residues. V was pared by 4 bases and J by 6 bases, with 7 bases between. From germline, CDR1 is LGHNA and CDR2 YSLEER. The CDR3 coding sequence is TGCGCCAGCAGCCCGGGGAGCGAGCAGTACTTC. The encoded protein is CASSPGSEQYF.

The V call is TRBV4-3, the J call TRBJ2-7; 10 bases match TRBD1. Germline values: CDR1 LGHNA, CDR2 YSLEER. V was clipped by 4 bases and J by 5 bases; unmatched bases: 5. The CDR3 is 14 amino acids. CDR3 nucleotides: TGCGCCAGCAGCCCGTGGACAGGGGGGGACGAGCAGTACTTC. Protein sequence: CASSPWTGGDEQYF.

In this sample, this clone turned up a few times. J is TRBJ2-5 and V is TRBV7-2, with D possibly TRBD2 on 6 matching bases. The CDR3 consists of 14 residues. Trimming took 5 bases from V and 5 from J, leaving 15 bases between them. CDR1 SGHTA and CDR2 FQGNSA come from the germline V gene. CDR3 sequence reads: CASSQTGVWETQYF. The DNA of the CDR3 is TGTGCCAGCAGCCAGACGGGGGTTTGGGAGACCCAGTACTTC.

J is TRBJ1-1 and V is TRBV19; unclear D gene. The V and J ends lost 2 bases and 11 bases respectively, with 12 bases between them. This CDR3 region has 12 residues. The germline V gene encodes CDR1 LNHDA and CDR2 SQIVND (reference sequence). CDR3 sequence: CASSIIGPEAFF. The CDR3 DNA follows: TGTGCCAGTAGTATAATAGGACCCGAGGCTTTCTTT. The whole variable domain, remainder taken from reference TRBV19 and TRBJ1-1, is DGGITQSPKYLFRKEGQNVTLSCEQNLNHDAMYWYRQDPGQGLRLIYYSQIVNDFQKGDIAEGYSVSREKKESFPLTVTSAQKNPTAFYLCASSIIGPEAFFGQGTRLTVV.

The J gene is TRBJ2-1, the V gene TRBV11-2; 7 nucleotides match TRBD2. Germline V gives CDR1 SGHAT, CDR2 FQNNGV. J gave up 0 bases and V 8 bases, and 10 bases lay outside the gene matches. CDR3 length: 16 amino acids. CDR3 protein: CASQQGGVGSYNEQFF. CDR3 bases: TGTGCCAGCCAGCAGGGAGGGGTGGGCTCCTACAATGAGCAGTTCTTC.

V gene TRBV5-6 combines with J gene TRBJ1-3; D might be TRBD1 (5 bases). Trimming pared 0 bases from V and 4 bases from J, leaving 8 bases between. There are 14 residues in the CDR3. Germline assignment: CDR1 SGHDT and CDR2 YYEEEE. CDR3 in amino acids: CASSLGGDGNTIYF. The CDR3 DNA reads TGTGCCAGCAGCTTGGGAGGGGACGGAAACACCATATATTTT.

The V call is TRBV7-2, the J call TRBJ2-1; D might be TRBD2 (7 bases). The length of the CDR3 is 14 residues. The ends were cut back, 7 bases at V and 10 bases at J, with 20 bases in the middle. Germline-derived CDR1 and CDR2 are SGHTA and FQGNSA. The CDR3 is CASKSGGPSEEQFF. In DNA form, the CDR3 reads TGTGCCAGCAAGTCCGGGGGGCCGAGTGAGGAGCAGTTCTTC.

This chain uses TRBV5-1 with TRBJ1-2; TRBD1 matches at 7 bases. The CDR3 has 14 residues. The V gene's germline CDR1 is SGHRS and CDR2 YFSETQ. V shed 1 base and J 2 bases; nucleotides not matched to a gene: 2. The CDR3: CASSLLDRNYGYTF. In nucleotides, the CDR3 is TGCGCCAGCAGCTTGCTGGACAGGAACTATGGCTACACCTTC.

The rearrangement uses TRBV4-1 and TRBJ2-3; D perhaps matches TRBD2 (5 bases). CDR1 is MGHRA and CDR2 is YSYEKL in the germline V gene. Trimming cost V 1 base and J 5 bases, with 10 bases left between them. The CDR3 sequence is 14 residues long. This CDR3 reads CASSQVPGEDTQYF. The DNA of the CDR3 is TGCGCCAGCAGCCAAGTCCCCGGGGAAGATACGCAGTATTTT.